The sequence of this TCR beta chain was determined in a study of control samples from healthy donors and cancer patients. Assay used: immunoSEQ multiplex PCR; TCRdb lists only in-frame clones, some missing. Seen here are 80,000 or so clones, 85% to 95% observed once, and the top ten hold 6.2%. Germline CDR1 is MNHEY and CDR2 is SVGAGI. This CDR3 is 14 amino acids long. V shed 6 bases and J shed 0 bases, with 8 bases lying between them. The source material was blood. The gene calls are TRBV6-5 and TRBJ1-4; D call uncertain. This clonotype originated in a woman between 40 and 55 years old in good health. The CDR3 DNA is TGTGCCAGCAGACTAAACCCAACTAATGAAAAACTGTTTTTT. It specifies CASRLNPTNEKLFF.